These 11 T cell receptor beta chains share one sample of origin, sequenced in a study of blood T cell repertoires in COVID-19. TCRdb keeps only in-frame clones here, not all; method: immunoSEQ multiplex PCR. The sample lists approximately 85,000 clones, about 92% occurring once. The material sequenced was peripheral blood. The receptors shown here come from a man in his fifties or sixties with acute or convalescent COVID-19.

The chain is built from TRBV5-1 and TRBJ1-1; possible D gene TRBD1, 5 bases. The CDR3 is made up of 12 amino acids. With 7 bases removed from V and 6 bases from J, the gap between germline ends came to 13 bases. CDR1 SGHRS and CDR2 YFSETQ come from the germline V gene. The CDR3 DNA reads TGCGCCAGCGCCCTACCGGGGGCTGAAGCTTTCTTT. The encoded protein is CASALPGAEAFF. The entire variable domain, with the rest obtained from reference TRBV5-1 and TRBJ1-1, is as follows: KAGVTQTPRYLIKTRGQQVTLSCSPISGHRSVSWYQQTPGQGLQFLFEYFSETQRNKGNFPGRFSGRQFSNSRSEMNVSTLELGDSALYLCASALPGAEAFFGQGTRLTVV.

CDR3 in amino acids: CASSERGGGDTQYF. The DNA of the CDR3 is TGTGCCAGCAGTGAGAGGGGGGGAGGGGATACGCAGTATTTT. V gene TRBV3-1 (or the pseudogene TRBV3-2) combines with J gene TRBJ2-3; TRBD2 might be the D (7 bases). The germline CDR1 and CDR2 sequences are LGHDT and YNNKEL (reference sequence). Trimming pared 6 bases from V and 6 bases from J, leaving 16 bases between. The CDR3 is made up of 14 amino acids.

The chain employs TRBV28 and TRBJ1-5; D gene uncertain. Germline V gene lookup returns CDR1 MDHEN and CDR2 SYDVKM. The CDR3 is 13 amino acids. Deletions cut 5 bases from V and 3 bases from J, with 8 bases between. CDR3 sequence reads: CASSLGSNQPQHF. As DNA, the CDR3 is TGTGCCAGCAGTCTGGGCTCCAATCAGCCCCAGCATTTT. Full variable domain (rest looked up from reference TRBV28 and TRBJ1-5): DVKVTQSSRYLVKRTGEKVFLECVQDMDHENMFWYRQDPGLGLRLIYFSYDVKMKEKGDIPEGYSVSREKKERFSLILESASTNQTSMYLCASSLGSNQPQHFGDGTRLSIL.

The J gene is TRBJ2-1, the V gene TRBV15, with 10 positions matching TRBD1. Germline V lookup: CDR1 LNHNV, CDR2 YYDKDF (reference sequence). V gave up 3 bases and J gave up 4 bases; unmatched junction bases: 6. This CDR3 region has 16 residues. The CDR3 sequence: CATSSRQGAGYNEQFF. CDR3 nucleotide sequence: TGTGCCACCAGCAGTCGACAGGGGGCTGGATACAATGAGCAGTTCTTC.

The J gene is TRBJ1-4, the V gene TRBV27; D is ambiguous. The germline CDR1 and CDR2 sequences are MNHEY and SMNVEV (reference sequence). V dropped 1 base and J dropped 8 bases, with 17 bases sitting between them. The length of the CDR3 is 16 residues. The CDR3 DNA sequence: TGTGCCAGCAGTTTATTCCCTGCGGGAGAGGAGGAAAAACTGTTTTTT. Translating it yields CASSLFPAGEEEKLFF.

V gene TRBV11-2 combines with J gene TRBJ2-7; 7 nucleotides match TRBD1. The CDR3 is 15 residues long. V lost 6 bases and J lost 6; bases outside the gene matches: 14. CDR1 is SGHAT, CDR2 FQNNGV, per germline. The chain's CDR3 is CASRRLGADRFEQYF. In DNA, the CDR3 is TGTGCCAGCAGGCGTCTCGGAGCGGACAGGTTCGAGCAGTACTTC.

This CDR3 reads CASSLLGTLHTIYF. The CDR3 nucleotides read TGTGCCAGCAGCCTTCTGGGGACACTACACACCATATATTTT. This sequence joins TRBV3-1 (or the pseudogene TRBV3-2) and TRBJ1-3, with a possible D match to TRBD1 (6 bases). The CDR3 sequence is 14 residues long. V lost 4 bases to trimming and J lost 8 bases, with 15 bases between them. The germline V gene has CDR1 LGHDT and CDR2 YNNKEL (reference sequence).

This clone was seen a single time. The chain combines TRBV5-6 with TRBJ2-1; D not certain. Germline V gene data show CDR1 as SGHDT and CDR2 as YYEEEE. The CDR3 has 11 amino acids. V was pared by 4 bases and J by 8 bases, with 7 bases between. DNA for the CDR3: TGTGCCAGCAGCCTGGCGGATGAGCAGTTCTTC. As protein: CASSLADEQFF.

J is TRBJ2-5 and V is TRBV4-3; TRBD1 agrees at 11 bases. V was pared by 3 bases and J by 4 bases, with 1 base of the junction left unmatched. Germline V gene sequence: CDR1 LGHNA, CDR2 YSLEER. CDR3 size: 14 residues. CDR3 nucleotides: TGCGCCAGCAGCCAGGACAGGGGGCTAGAGACCCAGTACTTC. Translation gives CASSQDRGLETQYF.

V and J are TRBV2 and TRBJ2-7, with 10 nucleotides matching TRBD1. Trimming cost V 7 bases and J 1 base; bases outside gene matches: 4. CDR1 and CDR2 (germline): SNHLY, FYNNEI. The CDR3 runs 14 residues. The CDR3 reads CASTPGQGSYEQYV. CDR3 bases: TGTGCCAGCACCCCGGGACAGGGGTCCTACGAGCAGTACGTC.

V usage is TRBV9 and J usage is TRBJ2-1, with a possible D match to TRBD2 (7 bases). The length of the CDR3 is 15 residues. Looked up from germline, CDR1 is SGDLS and CDR2 is YYNGEE. V was pared by 4 bases and J by 9 bases, with 20 bases between. The CDR3, as DNA: TGTGCCAGCAGCCCCCGGGGGGCGGGAGAGTTTGAGCAGTTCTTC. It yields the protein CASSPRGAGEFEQFF.